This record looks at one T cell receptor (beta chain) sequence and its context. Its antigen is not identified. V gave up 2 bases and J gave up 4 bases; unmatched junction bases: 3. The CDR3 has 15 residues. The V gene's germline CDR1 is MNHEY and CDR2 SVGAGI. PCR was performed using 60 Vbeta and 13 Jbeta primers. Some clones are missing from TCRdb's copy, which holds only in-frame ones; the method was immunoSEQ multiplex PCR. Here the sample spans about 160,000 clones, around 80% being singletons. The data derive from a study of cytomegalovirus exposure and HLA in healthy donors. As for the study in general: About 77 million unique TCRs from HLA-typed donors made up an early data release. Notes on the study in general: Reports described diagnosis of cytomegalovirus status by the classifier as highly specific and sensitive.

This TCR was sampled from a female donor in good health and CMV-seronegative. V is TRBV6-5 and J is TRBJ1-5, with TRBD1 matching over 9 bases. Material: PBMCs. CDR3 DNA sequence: TGTGCCAGCAGTTACGGACAGGGGCAGAATCAGCCCCAGCATTTT. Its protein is CASSYGQGQNQPQHF.